This TCR beta chain was profiled in a study of T cell repertoires in cytomegalovirus infection. Findings and caveats of the study: Cumulative public TCR beta family frequency identified carriers of CMV plus the relevant HLA.

TCRdb re-called the reads through MiXCR, storing one row per CDR3 protein. The data hold 700,000 to 900,000 distinct CDR3 sequences, with just under 30% observed a single time. Germline CDR1 is SQVTM and CDR2 is ANQGSEA. V was cut by 4 bases and J by 5 bases, with 20 bases left in between. This CDR3 is built from 15 residues. In the case of this clonotype: Its antigen is unidentified.

The TCR was taken from a human donor in good health (CMV status not recorded). Some clones in this sample may be carry-over from other donors' samples. Here the sequenced sample was cultured CD8+ T cells from PBMCs, taken from culture after CMV antigen stimulation. The V and J genes are TRBV29-1 and TRBJ1-2; a possible D gene is TRBD1 (5 bases). CDR3 residues: CSVGGIGPAAYGYTF. The DNA for the CDR3 is TGCAGCGTTGGGGGGATTGGCCCCGCGGCTTATGGCTACACCTTC.